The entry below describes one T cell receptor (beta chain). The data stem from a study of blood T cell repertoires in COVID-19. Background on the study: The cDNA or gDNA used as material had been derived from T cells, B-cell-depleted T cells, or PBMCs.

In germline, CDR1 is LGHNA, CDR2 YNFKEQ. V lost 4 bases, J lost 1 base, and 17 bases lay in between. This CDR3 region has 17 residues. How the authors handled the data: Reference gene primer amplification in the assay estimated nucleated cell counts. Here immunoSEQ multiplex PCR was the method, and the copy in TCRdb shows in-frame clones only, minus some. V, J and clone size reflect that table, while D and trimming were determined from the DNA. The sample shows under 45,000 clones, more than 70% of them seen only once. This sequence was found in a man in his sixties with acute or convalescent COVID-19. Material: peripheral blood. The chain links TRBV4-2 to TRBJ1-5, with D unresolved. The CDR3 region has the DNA TGTGCCAGCAGCCCTGAGACTGGCGTGTGGAGCAATCAGCCCCAGCATTTT. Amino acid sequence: CASSPETGVWSNQPQHF.